This record covers a single TCR beta chain. RNA transcripts yielded amplified TCR beta CDR3 regions. Carried out on the TCR CDR3, a first-round RT-PCR used the HTBI primer set. TCRdb fed the multiplex PCR reads into MiXCR, producing one record per CDR3 protein. The data hold about 380,000 distinct CDR3 sequences, with roughly 14% observed a single time. CDR3 length: 15 residues. The germline gives CDR1 SGHRS, CDR2 YFSETQ. Germline trimming cut 3 bases from V and 4 bases from J; bases unmatched to any gene: 8. This specimen belongs to a study of T cells in Graves' hyperthyroidism and ophthalmopathy. Study details: Before any treatment, at initial diagnosis, peripheral blood was collected.

This receptor was identified in a woman between 25 and 40 years old with Graves' ophthalmopathy. The rearrangement joins TRBV5-1 to TRBJ2-7, with 9 bases aligning to TRBD1. The sample was blood. CDR3 bases: TGCGCCAGCAGCTGGGGACAGGGTGGTATATACGAGCAGTACTTC. Protein sequence: CASSWGQGGIYEQYF.